These 14 T cell receptor beta chains share one sample of origin, sequenced in a study of T-cell reconstitution after alpha-beta-depleted transplantation in children. Unique molecular identifiers were used in preparing the TCRbeta library. TCRdb analysed the PCR reads with MiXCR anew, one entry per CDR3 protein. Altogether about 980,000 distinct CDR3 sequences are present, 25% to 30% being singletons, with the ten largest covering under 30%. The sample in question was PBMCs, mostly from graft donor cells, obtained 360 days after TCRalphabeta/CD19-depleted stem cell transplant. The source of these receptors is a boy in the first two years of life who had a stem cell transplant for SCID, so the T cells may come from the graft donor.

The CDR3 DNA sequence: TGTGCCACCAGCAGACCGGGACAGGGATCCTACGAGCAGTACTTC. Protein sequence: CATSRPGQGSYEQYF. The chain employs TRBV15 and TRBJ2-7; 9 positions agree with TRBD1. Per the germline V gene, CDR1 is LNHNV and CDR2 is YYDKDF (reference sequence). The CDR3 covers 15 residues. Trimming at V came to 2 bases and at J to 1 base, leaving 3 bases not matched to a gene.

Only a few counts were recorded for this clonotype. The CDR3 DNA sequence: TGTGCCAGCAGCTTGGACAGGGGGCGATATGGCTACACCTTC. It is translated as CASSLDRGRYGYTF. The chain combines TRBV5-6 with TRBJ1-2, with TRBD1 matching over 9 bases. Germline loops: CDR1 SGHDT, CDR2 YYEEEE. This CDR3 comprises 14 residues. V shed 0 bases, J shed 5 bases, and the junction held 2 bases outside the gene matches.

The V gene is TRBV5-1, the J gene TRBJ2-7, with unresolved D. Germline CDR1 reads SGHRS; CDR2 reads YFSETQ. There are 16 residues in the CDR3. With 0 bases removed from V and 0 bases from J, the gap between germline ends came to 13 bases. In DNA form, the CDR3 reads TGCGCCAGCAGCTTGGGGCCGGGTGAGAGCTCCTACGAGCAGTACTTC. Its translation: CASSLGPGESSYEQYF.

The CDR3 region has the DNA TGTGCCAGCAGCGTAGCCCCAGCGGGGAACTACGAGCAGTACTTC. Translating it yields CASSVAPAGNYEQYF. The genes are TRBV9 and TRBJ2-7; 7 nucleotides align to TRBD2. CDR3 size: 15 residues. CDR1 and CDR2 (germline): SGDLS, YYNGEE. The V and J ends lost 0 bases and 3 bases, in that order; junction bases with no gene match: 6.

This clonotype was seen only a few times. The chain combines TRBV5-1 with TRBJ2-7; 12 bases align to TRBD2. There are 16 residues in the CDR3. Germline loops: CDR1 SGHRS, CDR2 YFSETQ. The V gene end was trimmed by 2 bases and the J gene end by 3 bases; junction bases not matched to a gene: 6. In DNA, the CDR3 is TGCGCCAGCAGCTTTTCGCGGACTAGCGGGGACTACGAGCAGTACTTC. Translated, it gives CASSFSRTSGDYEQYF.

This clonotype was observed a few times. V is TRBV9 and J is TRBJ2-3, with D possibly being TRBD2 (6 bases). The CDR3 runs to 14 residues. Germline loops: CDR1 SGDLS, CDR2 YYNGEE. Trimming removed 4 bases at V and 2 bases at J, with 11 bases between. CDR3 loop: CASSQRTITDTQYF. The DNA of the CDR3 is TGTGCCAGCAGCCAAAGGACTATCACAGATACGCAGTATTTT.

This clonotype was seen a handful of times. V and J are TRBV12-3 or TRBV12-4 and TRBJ2-5, with D maybe TRBD1 (5 bases). The CDR3 consists of 11 residues. V was cut by 6 bases and J by 7 bases, with 9 bases left in between. CDR3 nucleotides: TGTGCCAGCAGAGGGGCCGGGACCCAGTACTTC. Translated: CASRGAGTQYF.

There are a few counts of this clonotype. The rearrangement uses TRBV15 and TRBJ2-3; TRBD2 matches 8 bases. V lost 5 bases to trimming and J lost 3 bases; unmatched junction nucleotides: 7. Germline V gene lookup returns CDR1 LNHNV and CDR2 YYDKDF (reference sequence). The CDR3 sequence is 15 residues long. The CDR3 DNA follows: TGTGCCACCAGCCCCACCGGGGGGGTAACAGATACGCAGTATTTT. This encodes CATSPTGGVTDTQYF.

The chain couples TRBV10-3 to TRBJ2-5, with D maybe TRBD1 (7 bases). Germline values: CDR1 ENHRY, CDR2 SYGVKD. The CDR3 runs to 15 residues. V lost 7 bases to trimming and J lost 1 base, with 16 bases between them. The CDR3 nucleotides are TGTGCCATCAACCAGGGGGGAGGACGCCAAGAGACCCAGTACTTC. The encoded protein is CAINQGGGRQETQYF.

This chain uses TRBV6-5 with TRBJ1-2, with 9 positions matching TRBD1. V was clipped by 0 bases and J by 5 bases; unmatched bases: 7. Germline values: CDR1 MNHEY, CDR2 SVGAGI. This CDR3 comprises 16 residues. The CDR3 DNA sequence: TGTGCCAGCAGTTACTCAGGACAGGGGAGGAGGTATGGCTACACCTTC. Its protein product is CASSYSGQGRRYGYTF.

This clonotype was recorded a few times. This rearrangement joins TRBV20-1 to TRBJ1-2; D is unresolved. The CDR3 runs to 12 residues. The V gene's germline CDR1 is DFQATT and CDR2 SNEGSKA (reference sequence). The V gene lost 0 bases and the J gene lost 6 bases, with 8 bases spanning the gap. The CDR3 sequence: CSAREGFDGYTF. CDR3 DNA sequence: TGCAGTGCTAGAGAGGGGTTCGATGGCTACACCTTC.

In its sample, this clonotype was seen a few times. The genes are TRBV29-1 and TRBJ2-1; 7 nucleotides line up with TRBD2. The germline V gene encodes CDR1 SQVTM and CDR2 ANQGSEA. The CDR3 is 13 amino acids. The CDR3 DNA follows: TGCGGATGGTCTAGCGGCTCCTACAATGAGCAGTTCTTC. Amino acids: CGWSSGSYNEQFF.

This sequence joins TRBV29-1 and TRBJ1-2; the D gene is possibly TRBD1 (5 bases). V lost 3 bases and J 4 bases, leaving 18 bases between the germline ends. The CDR3 consists of 15 residues. Germline CDR1 SQVTM, CDR2 ANQGSEA. The CDR3 sequence is CSVDEWGGTIYGYTF. The CDR3 DNA reads TGCAGCGTTGATGAGTGGGGTGGGACCATCTATGGCTACACCTTC.

In this sample, this clonotype turned up a few times. CDR3 amino acids: CSVRQAQETQYF. The DNA of the CDR3 is TGCAGTGTCCGGCAGGCTCAAGAGACCCAGTACTTC. The chain carries TRBV20-1 and TRBJ2-5, with D unresolved. Trimming took off 7 bases at V and 2 bases at J, with 11 bases between the two ends. The length of the CDR3 is 12 residues. From germline, CDR1 is DFQATT and CDR2 SNEGSKA (reference sequence).